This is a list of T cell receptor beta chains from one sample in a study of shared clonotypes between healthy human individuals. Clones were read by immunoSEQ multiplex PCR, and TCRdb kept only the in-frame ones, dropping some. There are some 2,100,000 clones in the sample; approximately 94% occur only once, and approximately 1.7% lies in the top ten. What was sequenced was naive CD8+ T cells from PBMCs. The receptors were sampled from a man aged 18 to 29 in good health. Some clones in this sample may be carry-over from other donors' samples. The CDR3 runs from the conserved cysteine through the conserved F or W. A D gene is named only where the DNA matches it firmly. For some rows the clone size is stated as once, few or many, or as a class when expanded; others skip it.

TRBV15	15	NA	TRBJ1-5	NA	CATSRVAGPRGSQHF	TGTGCCACCAGCAGAGTGGCAGGGCCCCGTGGGTCCCAGCATTTT
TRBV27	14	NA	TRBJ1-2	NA	CASSLRMEPLGYTF	TGTGCCAGCAGCCTGAGAATGGAACCTTTAGGCTACACCTTC
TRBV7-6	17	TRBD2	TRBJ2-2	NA	CASSFSPGGRRTGELFF	TGTGCCAGCAGCTTCTCCCCCGGGGGGAGAAGAACCGGGGAGCTGTTTTTT
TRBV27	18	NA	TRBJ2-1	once	CASSSPGSGAGTYNEQFF	TGTGCCAGCAGCTCCCCCGGTTCAGGGGCAGGTACTTACAATGAGCAGTTCTTC
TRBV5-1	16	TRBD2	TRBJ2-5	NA	CASSLELAGPGETQYF	TGCGCCAGCAGCTTGGAACTAGCGGGACCAGGGGAGACCCAGTACTTC
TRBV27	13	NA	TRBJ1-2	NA	CASSLRSNYGYTF	TGTGCCAGCAGTTTACGAAGTAACTATGGCTACACCTTC
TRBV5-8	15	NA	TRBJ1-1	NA	CASAFSGRLNTEAFF	TGTGCCAGCGCATTTTCAGGCAGGTTGAACACTGAAGCTTTCTTT
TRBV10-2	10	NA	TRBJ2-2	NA	CASSDRELFF	TGCGCCAGCAGTGACCGGGAGCTGTTTTTT
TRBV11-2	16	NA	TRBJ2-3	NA	CASSFLAGVVTDTQYF	TGTGCCAGCAGCTTCTTAGCAGGAGTCGTCACAGATACGCAGTATTTT
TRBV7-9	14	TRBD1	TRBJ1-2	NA	CASSRGTGGEGYTF	TGTGCCAGCAGCAGAGGAACAGGGGGCGAAGGCTACACCTTC
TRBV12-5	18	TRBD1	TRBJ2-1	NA	CASAQTDRGTSSYNEQFF	TGTGCTAGTGCCCAAACGGACAGGGGGACCAGCTCCTACAATGAGCAGTTCTTC
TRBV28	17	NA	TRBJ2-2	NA	CASSFRPVLIKAGELFF	TGTGCCAGCAGTTTCCGGCCAGTTCTTATCAAGGCCGGGGAGCTGTTTTTT
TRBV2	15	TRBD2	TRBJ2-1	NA	CASRRASGFVNEQFF	TGTGCCAGCAGGAGGGCTAGCGGTTTTGTCAATGAGCAGTTCTTC
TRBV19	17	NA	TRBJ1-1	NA	CASSIFPANRVSTEAFF	TGTGCCAGTAGTATATTCCCCGCGAACAGGGTTAGTACTGAAGCTTTCTTT
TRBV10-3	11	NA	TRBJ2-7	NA	CAISGGYEQYF	TGTGCCATCTCCGGGGGCTACGAGCAGTACTTC
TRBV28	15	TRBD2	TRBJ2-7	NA	CASSFGERGTYEQYF	TGTGCCAGCAGTTTTGGTGAGCGGGGGACCTACGAGCAGTACTTC
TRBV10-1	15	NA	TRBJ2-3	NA	CASSEFPPSSPTQYF	TGCGCCAGCAGTGAGTTTCCCCCGTCCTCTCCTACGCAGTATTTT
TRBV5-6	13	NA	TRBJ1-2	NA	CASSIDSSYGYTF	TGTGCCAGCAGCATAGACAGTTCCTATGGCTACACCTTC
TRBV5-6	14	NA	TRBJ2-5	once	CASSLAGVKETQYF	TGTGCCAGCAGCTTGGCAGGGGTAAAAGAGACCCAGTACTTC
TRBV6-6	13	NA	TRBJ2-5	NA	CASSPPGEETQYF	TGTGCCAGCAGTCCACCAGGGGAAGAGACCCAGTACTTC
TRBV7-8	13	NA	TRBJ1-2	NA	CASSPGGEHGYTF	TGTGCCAGCAGCCCCGGGGGAGAACATGGCTACACCTTC
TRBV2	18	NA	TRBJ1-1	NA	CASSEVFGTPIMNTEAFF	TGTGCCAGCAGTGAAGTTTTCGGGACGCCTATTATGAACACTGAAGCTTTCTTT
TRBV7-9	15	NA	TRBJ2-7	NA	CASSPPGRDPYEQYF	TGTGCCAGCAGCCCCCCGGGACGGGACCCCTACGAGCAGTACTTC
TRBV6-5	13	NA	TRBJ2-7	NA	CASTSPSLSQQYF	TGTGCCAGCACCTCCCCTTCCCTGTCTCAGCAGTACTTC
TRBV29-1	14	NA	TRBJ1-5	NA	CSVHTGSRGQPQHF	TGCAGCGTACACACAGGCTCCCGAGGTCAGCCCCAGCATTTT
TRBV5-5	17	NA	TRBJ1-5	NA	CASSLGVRAIGNQPQHF	TGTGCCAGCAGCTTGGGGGTGAGGGCCATAGGGAATCAGCCCCAGCATTTT
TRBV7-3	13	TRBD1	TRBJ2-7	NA	CASSSSGQNEQYF	TGTGCCAGCAGCTCATCGGGACAGAACGAGCAGTACTTC
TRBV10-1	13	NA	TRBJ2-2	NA	CASSLTPPGELFF	TGCGCCAGCAGTTTGACTCCGCCCGGGGAGCTGTTTTTT
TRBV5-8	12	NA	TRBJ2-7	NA	CATDRIFYEQYF	TGTGCCACCGACAGGATCTTCTACGAGCAGTACTTC
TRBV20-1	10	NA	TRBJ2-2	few	CSASNGELFF	TGCAGTGCCAGTAACGGGGAGCTGTTTTTT
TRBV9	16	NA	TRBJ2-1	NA	CASSSRSGEALNEQFF	TGTGCCAGCAGCTCCCGATCTGGGGAGGCCCTAAATGAGCAGTTCTTC
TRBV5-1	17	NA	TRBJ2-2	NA	CASSLPAIRPSGGELFF	TGCGCCAGCAGCTTGCCTGCAATTAGGCCTAGTGGCGGGGAGCTGTTTTTT
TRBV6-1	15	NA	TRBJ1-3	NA	CASSEDRNSGNTIYF	TGTGCCAGCAGTGAAGACAGGAACTCTGGAAACACCATATATTTT
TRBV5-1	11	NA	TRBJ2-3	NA	CASRGPDTQYF	TGCGCCAGCCGAGGCCCAGATACGCAGTATTTT
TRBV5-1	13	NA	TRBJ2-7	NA	CASSLAGFYEQYF	TGCGCCAGCAGCTTGGCCGGGTTCTACGAGCAGTACTTC
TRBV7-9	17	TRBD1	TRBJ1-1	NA	CASSDPPPGQGNTEAFF	TGTGCCAGCAGCGACCCCCCCCCGGGACAGGGGAACACTGAAGCTTTCTTT
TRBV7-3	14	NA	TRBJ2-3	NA	CASSHGRTTDTQYF	TGTGCCAGCAGCCACGGCAGGACGACAGATACGCAGTATTTT
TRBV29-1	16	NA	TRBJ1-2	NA	CSVLFRTEKADYGYTF	TGCAGCGTTCTTTTCCGGACAGAAAAAGCGGACTATGGCTACACCTTC
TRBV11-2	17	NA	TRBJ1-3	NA	CASSLAPQEIAGNTIYF	TGTGCCAGCAGCTTAGCCCCCCAGGAAATCGCTGGAAACACCATATATTTT
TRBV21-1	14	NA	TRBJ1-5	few	CASISDSGNQPQHF	TGTGCCAGCATCTCGGACAGTGGCAATCAGCCCCAGCATTTT
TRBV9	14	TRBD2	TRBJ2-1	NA	CASSASGSRGEQFF	TGTGCCAGCAGCGCGAGCGGGAGTCGAGGTGAGCAGTTCTTC
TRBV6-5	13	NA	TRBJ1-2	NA	CASRKKAGYGYTF	TGTGCCAGCAGGAAAAAGGCGGGTTATGGCTACACCTTC
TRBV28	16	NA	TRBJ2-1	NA	CASRPGRYLSYNEQFF	TGTGCCAGCAGACCAGGTCGCTACCTCTCCTACAATGAGCAGTTCTTC
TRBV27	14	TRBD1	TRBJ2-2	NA	CASSFGQGAGELFF	TGTGCCAGCAGTTTCGGACAGGGGGCTGGGGAGCTGTTTTTT
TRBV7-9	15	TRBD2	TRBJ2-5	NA	CASSLVSGRAVTQYF	TGTGCCAGCAGCTTAGTCAGCGGGAGGGCCGTGACCCAGTACTTC